This TCR beta chain stems from a study of type 1 and type 2 diabetes patients. Turning to the study itself: From PBMCs, CD4+ and CD8+ T cells were isolated by magnetic microbeads.

The V segment lost 5 bases and the J segment 2 bases; nucleotides outside the gene matches: 8. Germline V gene sequence: CDR1 SNHLY, CDR2 FYNNEI. The CDR3 contains 15 residues. Genomic DNA was the PCR template. A primer set of 30 forward and 13 reverse primers amplified the CDR3. In TCRdb, the multiplex PCR reads were re-called with MiXCR into one record per CDR3 protein. Here the sample spans a few hundred thousand distinct CDR3 sequences, 45% to 60% being singletons. Sample: peripheral blood mononuclear cells (PBMCs). This sequence originates from a man in his late teens or twenties with type 2 diabetes. The V gene is TRBV2, the J gene TRBJ2-7, with 8 bases lining up with TRBD1. In nucleotides, the CDR3 is TGTGCCAGCAGTTTTGACCGGGACAGGCCCTACGAGCAGTACTTC. As protein: CASSFDRDRPYEQYF.